What follows are 12 T cell receptor beta chains derived from one specimen sequenced in a study of blood T cell repertoires in COVID-19 (dated by TCRdb to 2018 to 2020). Libraries were prepared through the immunoSEQ multiplex PCR assay. TCRdb mirrors the immuneACCESS table, restricted to in-frame sequences. Some clones are absent from its copies; in checked studies, under half trace to an unresolved V gene, and the reason for the others is unknown. For this sample there are 150,000 to 160,000 clones; about 80% appear just once. About an eighth of the sample is held by the ten biggest clonotypes. Sequencing was performed on peripheral blood. These receptors were collected from a woman in her sixties with COVID-19, enrolled during active disease.

The rearrangement uses TRBV20-1 and TRBJ2-5; no definite D call. V was clipped by 4 bases and J by 5 bases, with 5 bases between them. The germline V gene has CDR1 DFQATT and CDR2 SNEGSKA (reference sequence). The CDR3 has 10 residues. For the CDR3, the DNA is TGCAGTGCTAATGGCGAGACCCAGTACTTC. This codes for CSANGETQYF.

In this sample, this clone turned up many times. As DNA, the CDR3 is TGTGCCTGGAGGGAGGGACTAGCGGGGGGGCAAGATACGCAGTATTTT. Protein: CAWREGLAGGQDTQYF. The chain joins TRBV30 to TRBJ2-3, with 16 bases matching TRBD2. The CDR3 is made up of 16 amino acids. Trimming took 3 bases from V and 5 from J; bases not matched to a gene: 5. Germline CDR1 is GTSNPN and CDR2 is SVGIG (reference sequence).

This rearrangement joins TRBV3-1 (or the pseudogene TRBV3-2) to TRBJ2-7; no clear D. V lost 7 bases and J lost 1, with 11 bases in between. The CDR3 has 13 residues. Germline CDR1 is LGHDT and CDR2 is YNNKEL (reference sequence). The CDR3 DNA is TGTGCCAGCAAGAGGAGCCATTCCTACGAGCAGTACTTC. This sequence encodes CASKRSHSYEQYF.

The CDR3 region has the DNA TGTGCCAGCAGCTTTTTAGGCAGGGTTAACACTGAAGCTTTCTTT. This gives the protein CASSFLGRVNTEAFF. This rearrangement joins TRBV7-9 to TRBJ1-1; TRBD1 is a possible D gene (5 bases). The germline V gene has CDR1 SEHNR and CDR2 FQNEAQ (reference sequence). Between the trimmed V and J ends, which lost 3 bases and 2 bases, there was a span of 13 bases. CDR3 length: 15 residues.

The chain is built from TRBV2 and TRBJ1-5, with TRBD1 as a possible D gene (5 bases). Germline V lookup: CDR1 SNHLY, CDR2 FYNNEI. The ends were cut back, 2 bases at V and 1 base at J, with 6 bases in the middle. The CDR3 is made up of 14 amino acids. CDR3 DNA sequence: TGTGCCAGCAGTGAATACAGGAGCAATCAGCCCCAGCATTTT. Translation: CASSEYRSNQPQHF.

About this clone itself: Other DNA sequences in this specimen translate into the identical CDR3. The chain recombines TRBV5-1 with TRBJ1-1; TRBD1 aligns across 8 bases. This CDR3 is built from 14 residues. With 3 bases clipped from V and 3 bases from J, the junction kept 4 bases outside the gene matches. Germline assignment: CDR1 SGHRS and CDR2 YFSETQ. The CDR3 region is CASSSGQGYTEAFF. CDR3 coding DNA: TGCGCCAGCAGCTCTGGACAGGGCTACACTGAAGCTTTCTTT.

This clone was counted only a few times. The chain recombines TRBV4-2 with TRBJ2-1; the D gene is possibly TRBD2 (5 bases). The V gene's germline CDR1 is LGHNA and CDR2 YNFKEQ. V lost 5 bases and J 7 bases, leaving 6 bases between the germline ends. The CDR3 consists of 11 residues. CDR3 DNA: TGTGCCAGCAGCTGGGAGAATGAGCAGTTCTTC. The encoded protein is CASSWENEQFF.

This clone was picked up a small number of times. The gene calls are TRBV3-1 (or the pseudogene TRBV3-2) and TRBJ2-5; the D gene is possibly TRBD2 (6 bases). This CDR3 has 12 residues. V gave up 0 bases and J gave up 13 bases, with 12 bases separating them. Germline CDR1 LGHDT, CDR2 YNNKEL (reference sequence). CDR3 in DNA: TGTGCCAGCAGCCAAGATAGCGGTTTGGGGTACTTC. Its translation is CASSQDSGLGYF.

CDR3 nucleotides: TGCAGCGTCGCCCCCCGACAGGATGGCTACACCTTC. Translation: CSVAPRQDGYTF. The chain is built from TRBV29-1 and TRBJ1-2; a possible D gene is TRBD1 (6 bases). Trimming took 6 bases from V and 6 from J, leaving 14 bases between them. Germline loops: CDR1 SQVTM, CDR2 ANQGSEA. The CDR3 contains 12 residues.

V gene TRBV5-1 combines with J gene TRBJ1-6; D is possibly TRBD1 (6 bases). Germline values: CDR1 SGHRS, CDR2 YFSETQ. The CDR3 covers 15 residues. Trimming stripped 2 bases from V and 7 bases from J, with 13 bases between. CDR3 sequence: CASSFNRGGNSPLHF. The CDR3 nucleotides are TGCGCCAGCAGCTTTAACCGCGGGGGCAATTCACCCCTCCACTTT. The full variable domain, rest sourced from reference TRBV5-1 and TRBJ1-6, is KAGVTQTPRYLIKTRGQQVTLSCSPISGHRSVSWYQQTPGQGLQFLFEYFSETQRNKGNFPGRFSGRQFSNSRSEMNVSTLELGDSALYLCASSFNRGGNSPLHFGNGTRLTVT.

The rearrangement links TRBV6-1 to TRBJ1-2; D call uncertain. This CDR3 spans 15 amino acids. CDR1 is MNHNS and CDR2 is SASEGT in the germline V gene. V was cut by 0 bases and J by 4 bases, with 12 bases left in between. The CDR3 nucleotides read TGTGCCAGCAGTGAAGCTGTCAGAACCTTCTATGGCTACACCTTC. As protein: CASSEAVRTFYGYTF.

The rearrangement joins TRBV27 to TRBJ1-1, with 7 bases matching TRBD1. After removal of 3 bases from V and 4 bases from J, the junction contained 2 bases not matched to a gene. The germline gives CDR1 MNHEY, CDR2 SMNVEV (reference sequence). This CDR3 comprises 13 residues. CDR3 amino acids: CASSFGTATEAFF. The CDR3 nucleotides read TGTGCCAGCAGTTTCGGGACAGCCACTGAAGCTTTCTTT.